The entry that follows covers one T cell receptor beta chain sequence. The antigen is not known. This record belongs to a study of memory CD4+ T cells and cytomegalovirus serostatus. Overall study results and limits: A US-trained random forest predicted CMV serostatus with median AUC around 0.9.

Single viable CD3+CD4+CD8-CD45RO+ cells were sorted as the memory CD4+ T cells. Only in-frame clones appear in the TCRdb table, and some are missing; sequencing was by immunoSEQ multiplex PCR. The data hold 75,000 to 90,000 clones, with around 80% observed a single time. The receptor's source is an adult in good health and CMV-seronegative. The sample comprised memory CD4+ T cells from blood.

CDR3 region: CASRGTGWSTEAFF. The CDR3 region has the DNA TGTGCCAGCAGAGGGACAGGGTGGAGCACTGAAGCTTTCTTT. The genes are TRBV5-4 and TRBJ1-1; 9 bases line up with TRBD1. Trimming removed 5 bases from V and 4 bases from J; junction bases left unmatched: 6. The length of the CDR3 is 14 residues. Germline V gene lookup returns CDR1 SGHNT and CDR2 YYREEE (reference sequence).